Sequencing of this T cell receptor beta chain was carried out in a study of memory CD4+ T cells and cytomegalovirus serostatus. Study-wide results and caveats: A US-trained random forest predicted CMV serostatus with median AUC around 0.91. 67 of 164 known CMV-associated TCRbeta sequences appeared in CD4+ memory.

In regard to this clone: Antigen unknown.

J lost 5 bases, V lost 4 bases, and 12 bases had no gene match. Germline lookup yields CDR1 SGDLS and CDR2 YYNGEE. This CDR3 is 18 amino acids long. Single viable CD3+CD4+CD8-CD45RO+ cells were sorted as the memory CD4+ T cells. Some clones are missing from TCRdb's copy, which holds only in-frame ones; the method was immunoSEQ multiplex PCR. In the table there are some 87,000 clones, over 70% of which are singletons. Sequences were obtained from memory CD4+ T cells from blood. This TCR was recovered from an adult in good health and CMV-seropositive. The gene calls are TRBV9 and TRBJ2-2, with 12 bases matching TRBD1. DNA for the CDR3: TGTGCCAGCAGCCCTCCACCGGGACAGGGGGCAAGGACCGGGGAGCTGTTTTTT. As protein: CASSPPPGQGARTGELFF.